Sequencing of this T cell receptor beta chain was carried out in a study of shared clonotypes between healthy human individuals. Study-wide context: Per-donor plates numbered three CD4 naive, three CD4 memory, two CD8 naive and one CD8 memory. Findings and caveats of the study: The study found lower generation probabilities in non-shared clonotypes than in those shared by all four donors. Among the subsets, naive ones generally showed larger estimated richness than memory ones.

This CDR3 contains 14 residues. The J segment lost 1 base and the V segment lost 4 bases, leaving 3 bases of the junction unmatched. Germline V gene data show CDR1 as LNHDA and CDR2 as SQIVND (reference sequence). A single count supports this clone. What it recognizes is unknown. The sample holds other DNA sequences that translate to the same CDR3. The split of CD4+ cells yielded CD45RA+ naive and CD45RA-negative memory subsets. Generated by immunoSEQ multiplex PCR, the TCRdb table keeps only in-frame clones and is missing some. The sample records about 990,000 clones, approximately 78% being singletons.

The specimen sequenced was memory CD4+ T cells from PBMCs. The sample's subset: CD45RA-negative fraction. The chain carries TRBV19 and TRBJ1-1; 7 bases line up with TRBD1. The clonotype was recovered from a man aged 18 to 35 in good health. Some clones in this sample may be carry-over from other donors' samples. The CDR3 is CASSSRDRNTEAFF. The CDR3 DNA follows: TGTGCCAGTAGTAGCCGGGACAGGAACACTGAAGCTTTCTTT. The whole variable domain, filled in from reference TRBV19 and TRBJ1-1, reads DGGITQSPKYLFRKEGQNVTLSCEQNLNHDAMYWYRQDPGQGLRLIYYSQIVNDFQKGDIAEGYSVSREKKESFPLTVTSAQKNPTAFYLCASSSRDRNTEAFFGQGTRLTVV.